What follows are 10 T cell receptor beta chains derived from one specimen sequenced in a study of blood T cell repertoires in COVID-19. The data were produced by immunoSEQ multiplex PCR, yet TCRdb's version contains in-frame clones alone and is incomplete. The profile shows roughly 250,000 clones, 84% of them singletons. What was sequenced was peripheral blood. Every receptor here comes from a human donor in a cohort sampled during active COVID-19.

V gene TRBV13 combines with J gene TRBJ1-3, with D possibly being TRBD1 (5 bases). Germline lookup yields CDR1 PRHDT and CDR2 FYEKMQ (reference sequence). The CDR3 is made up of 15 amino acids. The V and J ends lost 3 bases and 2 bases respectively, with 11 bases between them. The CDR3 nucleotides read TGTGCCAGCAGCTTTCAGGGAAGGGCTGGAAACACCATATATTTT. Amino acid sequence: CASSFQGRAGNTIYF. The whole variable domain, filled in from reference TRBV13 and TRBJ1-3, reads AAGVIQSPRHLIKEKRETATLKCYPIPRHDTVYWYQQGPGQDPQFLISFYEKMQSDKGSIPDRFSAQQFSDYHSELNMSSLELGDSALYFCASSFQGRAGNTIYFGEGSWLTVV.

The genes are TRBV18 and TRBJ2-7; 9 positions match TRBD2. The J segment lost 1 base and the V segment lost 3 bases, leaving 4 bases of the junction unmatched. The germline CDR1 and CDR2 sequences are KGHSH and LQKENI. This CDR3 spans 15 amino acids. CDR3 in amino acids: CASSPSAGGSYEQYF. The CDR3 DNA reads as TGTGCCAGCTCACCTTCGGCGGGAGGGTCCTACGAGCAGTACTTC. Full variable domain (remainder filled in from reference TRBV18 and TRBJ2-7): NAGVMQNPRHLVRRRGQEARLRCSPMKGHSHVYWYRQLPEEGLKFMVYLQKENIIDESGMPKERFSAEFPKEGPSILRIQQVVRGDSAAYFCASSPSAGGSYEQYFGPGTRLTVT.

As concerns this clone: The germline gene is not matched at one end of the junction; a read error may be the cause. This rearrangement joins TRBV2 to TRBJ2-3; TRBD1 matches 9 bases. The CDR3 loop spans 14 amino acids. Germline lookup yields CDR1 SNHLY and CDR2 FYNNEI. The CDR3 sequence is CASSEVKGTGKMNF. The DNA for the CDR3 is TGTGCCAGCAGTGAAGTGAAAGGGACAGGGAAAATGAATTTT.

The V call is TRBV28, the J call TRBJ2-3, with 11 nucleotides matching TRBD2. The CDR3 consists of 16 residues. J was trimmed by 5 bases and V by 2 bases; bases with no gene match: 6. From germline, CDR1 is MDHEN and CDR2 SYDVKM. The DNA of the CDR3 is TGTGCCAGCAGTTTAACTAGCGGGGGCTATGGAGATACGCAGTATTTT. The encoded protein is CASSLTSGGYGDTQYF.

The chain joins TRBV6-6 to TRBJ1-5, with unresolved D. The germline V gene has CDR1 MNHNY and CDR2 SVGAGI (reference sequence). V was cut by 5 bases and J by 1 base, with 9 bases left in between. The CDR3 consists of 14 residues. The CDR3 bases are TGTGCCAGCAGTACCCCTCTAAGCAATCAGCCCCAGCATTTT. It translates to CASSTPLSNQPQHF.

The chain is built from TRBV6-5 and TRBJ1-2, with D possibly being TRBD1 (5 bases). The V end lost 5 bases, the J end lost 7 bases, and 17 bases lay between the germline ends. CDR1 is MNHEY and CDR2 is SVGAGI in the germline V gene. The CDR3 has 14 residues. The CDR3 DNA reads TGTGCCAGCAGTACCGTGGGGGGGATGGCTGGCTACACCTTC. Its translation is CASSTVGGMAGYTF.

V is TRBV19 and J is TRBJ2-7, with 9 bases aligning to TRBD2. The germline gives CDR1 LNHDA, CDR2 SQIVND (reference sequence). V lost 6 bases, J lost 5 bases, and 14 bases stayed unmatched. The CDR3 spans 16 residues. The CDR3: CASSPTRGRGINEQYF. CDR3 coding DNA: TGTGCCAGTAGCCCAACACGCGGGAGGGGTATCAACGAGCAGTACTTC.

The chain recombines TRBV5-1 with TRBJ1-1; D perhaps matches TRBD1 (5 bases). The CDR3 runs to 14 residues. CDR1 and CDR2 (germline): SGHRS, YFSETQ. Trimming removed 3 bases from V and 1 base from J, with 10 bases in between. CDR3 sequence (DNA): TGCGCCAGCAGCTCGCAGACAGCGAACACTGAAGCTTTCTTT. Its protein product is CASSSQTANTEAFF.

The chain employs TRBV6-6 and TRBJ1-1; 12 bases are shared with TRBD1. V lost 5 bases, J lost 5 bases, and 12 bases stayed unmatched. The CDR3 is 17 residues long. From germline, CDR1 is MNHNY and CDR2 SVGAGI (reference sequence). Here the CDR3 reads CASSPGPGQGAGTEAFF. The CDR3 bases are TGTGCCAGCAGTCCAGGTCCGGGACAGGGGGCAGGAACTGAAGCTTTCTTT.

The genes are TRBV9 and TRBJ1-6, with D possibly being TRBD1 (6 bases). Germline CDR1 SGDLS, CDR2 YYNGEE. V dropped 4 bases and J dropped 0 bases, with 14 bases sitting between them. The CDR3 is 17 residues long. The CDR3 spells CASSLRTVSSYNSPLHF. The CDR3 DNA reads TGTGCCAGCAGCCTCCGGACAGTGAGCTCCTATAATTCACCCCTCCACTTT.